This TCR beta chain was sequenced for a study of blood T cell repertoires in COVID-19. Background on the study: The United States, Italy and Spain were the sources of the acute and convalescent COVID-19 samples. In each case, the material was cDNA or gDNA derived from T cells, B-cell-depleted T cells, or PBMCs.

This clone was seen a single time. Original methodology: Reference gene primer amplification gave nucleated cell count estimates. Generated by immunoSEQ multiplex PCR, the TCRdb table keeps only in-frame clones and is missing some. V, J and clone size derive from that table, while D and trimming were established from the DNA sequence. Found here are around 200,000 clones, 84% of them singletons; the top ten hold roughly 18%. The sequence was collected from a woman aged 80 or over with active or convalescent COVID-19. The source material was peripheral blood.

The CDR3 loop reads CASSIIGGGTYEQYF. The CDR3 DNA is TGTGCCAGTAGTATTATTGGCGGCGGAACCTACGAGCAGTACTTC. This sequence joins TRBV19 and TRBJ2-7; no firm D call. Germline CDR1 LNHDA, CDR2 SQIVND (reference sequence). The CDR3 is 15 residues long. V lost 3 bases to trimming and J lost 2 bases, with 14 bases between them.